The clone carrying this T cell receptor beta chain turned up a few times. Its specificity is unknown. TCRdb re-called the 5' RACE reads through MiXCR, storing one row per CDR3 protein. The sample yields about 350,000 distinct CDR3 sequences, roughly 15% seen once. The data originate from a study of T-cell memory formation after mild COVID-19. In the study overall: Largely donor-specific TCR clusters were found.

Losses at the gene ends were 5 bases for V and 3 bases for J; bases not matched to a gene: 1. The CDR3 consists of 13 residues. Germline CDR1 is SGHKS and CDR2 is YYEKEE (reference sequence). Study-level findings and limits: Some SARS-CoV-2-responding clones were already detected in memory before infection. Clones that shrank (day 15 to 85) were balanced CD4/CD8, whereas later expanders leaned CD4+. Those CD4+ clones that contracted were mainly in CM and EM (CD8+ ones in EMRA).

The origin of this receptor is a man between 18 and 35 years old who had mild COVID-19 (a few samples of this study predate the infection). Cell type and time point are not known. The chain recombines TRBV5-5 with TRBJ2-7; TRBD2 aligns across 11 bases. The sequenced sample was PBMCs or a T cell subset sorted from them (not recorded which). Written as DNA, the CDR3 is TGTGCCAGCAGTGGGACTAGCGGCTACGAGCAGTACGTC. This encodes CASSGTSGYEQYV.